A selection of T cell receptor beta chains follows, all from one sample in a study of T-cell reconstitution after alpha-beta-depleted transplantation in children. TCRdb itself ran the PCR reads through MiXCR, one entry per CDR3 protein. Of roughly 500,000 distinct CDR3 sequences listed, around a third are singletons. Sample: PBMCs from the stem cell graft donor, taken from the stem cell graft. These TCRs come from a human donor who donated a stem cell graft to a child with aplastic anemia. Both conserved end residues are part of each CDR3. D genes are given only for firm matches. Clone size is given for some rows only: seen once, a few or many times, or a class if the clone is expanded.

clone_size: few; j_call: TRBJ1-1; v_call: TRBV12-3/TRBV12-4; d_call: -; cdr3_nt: TGTGCCAGCAGGTTGGACTTCAACACTGAAGCTTTCTTT; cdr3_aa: CASRLDFNTEAFF
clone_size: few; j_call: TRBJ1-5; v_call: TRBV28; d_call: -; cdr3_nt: TGTGCCAGCAGTTTAATTGGCCGAAATCAGCCCCAGCATTTT; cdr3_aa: CASSLIGRNQPQHF
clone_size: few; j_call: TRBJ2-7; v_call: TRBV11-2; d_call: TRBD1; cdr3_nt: TGTGCCAGCAGCCAGACGGGACAGTCGCACGAGCAGTACTTC; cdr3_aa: CASSQTGQSHEQYF
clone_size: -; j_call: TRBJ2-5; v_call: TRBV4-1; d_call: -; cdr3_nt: TGCGCCAGCAGCCAAGTGGAGCAGGGACTGGCGGGGACCCAGTACTTC; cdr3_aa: CASSQVEQGLAGTQYF
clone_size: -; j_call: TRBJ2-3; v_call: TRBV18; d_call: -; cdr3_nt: TGTGCCAGCTCACCACCGACGGGGATAGATACGCAGTATTTT; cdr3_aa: CASSPPTGIDTQYF
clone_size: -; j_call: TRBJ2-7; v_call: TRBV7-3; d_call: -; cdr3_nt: TGTGCCAGCAGTTTCCGTGACTCATACGAGCAGTACTTC; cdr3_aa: CASSFRDSYEQYF
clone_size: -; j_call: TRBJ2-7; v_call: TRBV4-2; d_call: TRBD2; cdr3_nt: TGTGCCAGCAGCCCCTTAATGGGTCGGGAGGCCTACGAGCAGTACTTC; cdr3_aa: CASSPLMGREAYEQYF
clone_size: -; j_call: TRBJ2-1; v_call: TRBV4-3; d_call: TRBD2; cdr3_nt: TGCGCCAGCAGCCGGAGGGGAGGGACCTTATTTAATGAGCAGTTCTTC; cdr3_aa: CASSRRGGTLFNEQFF
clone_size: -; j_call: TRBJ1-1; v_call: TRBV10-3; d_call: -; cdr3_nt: TGTGCCATCAGTGAGGTAAAGGATGGGAGAAACACTGAAGCTTTCTTT; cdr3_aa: CAISEVKDGRNTEAFF
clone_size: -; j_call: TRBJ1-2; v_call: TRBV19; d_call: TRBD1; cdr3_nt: TGTGCCACCGAGGAGAGGACAGGGATGGTTTCTGGCTACACCTTC; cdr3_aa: CATEERTGMVSGYTF
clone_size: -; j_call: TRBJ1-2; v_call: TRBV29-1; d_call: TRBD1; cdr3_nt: TGCAGCGGTAGCCAGGGGGATAACTATGGCTACACCTTC; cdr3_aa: CSGSQGDNYGYTF
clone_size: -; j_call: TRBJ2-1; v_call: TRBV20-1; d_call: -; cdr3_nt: TGCAGTGCCCTCAGCTACAATGAGCAGTTCTTC; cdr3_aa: CSALSYNEQFF
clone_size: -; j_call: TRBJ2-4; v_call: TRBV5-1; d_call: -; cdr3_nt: TGCGCCAGCAGCTTCGGAGACGTAGCCAAAAACATTCAGTACTTC; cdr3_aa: CASSFGDVAKNIQYF
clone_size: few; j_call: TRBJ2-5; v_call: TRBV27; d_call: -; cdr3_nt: TGTGCCAGCCGCCGAGCCCTATGGGCGGAGGGTAAAGAGACCCAGTACTTC; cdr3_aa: CASRRALWAEGKETQYF
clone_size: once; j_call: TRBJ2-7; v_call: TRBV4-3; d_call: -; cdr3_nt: TGCGCCAGCAGCCCGATCGACAGCCCTCCTACCGAGCAGTACTTC; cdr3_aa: CASSPIDSPPTEQYF
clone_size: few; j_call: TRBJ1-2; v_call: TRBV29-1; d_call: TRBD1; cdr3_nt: TGCAGCGTCGTCATCACCGGGACAGGGAACGACTATGGCTACACCTTC; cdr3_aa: CSVVITGTGNDYGYTF
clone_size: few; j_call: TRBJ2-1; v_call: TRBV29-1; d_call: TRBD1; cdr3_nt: TGCAGCGTTGGGGACAGCCTAAATGAGCAGTTCTTC; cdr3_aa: CSVGDSLNEQFF
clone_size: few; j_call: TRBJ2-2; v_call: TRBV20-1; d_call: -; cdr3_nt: TGCAGTGCTAACCCCCGGCTTACGAACACCGGGGAGCTGTTTTTT; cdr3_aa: CSANPRLTNTGELFF
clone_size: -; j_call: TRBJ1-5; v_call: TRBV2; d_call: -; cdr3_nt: TGTGCCAGCAGTGAGACAGTACATAGCAATCAGCCCCAGCATTTT; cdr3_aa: CASSETVHSNQPQHF
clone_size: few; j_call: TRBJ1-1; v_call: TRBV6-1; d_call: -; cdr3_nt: TGTGCCAGCAGTGCGGGCAGGGGAACGATGGTGAACACTGAAGCTTTCTTT; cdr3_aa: CASSAGRGTMVNTEAFF
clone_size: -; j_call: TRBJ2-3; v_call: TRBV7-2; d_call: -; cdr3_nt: TGTGCCAGCAGCTTTGCGGGGGCAGGAAAAGATACGCAGTATTTT; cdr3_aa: CASSFAGAGKDTQYF
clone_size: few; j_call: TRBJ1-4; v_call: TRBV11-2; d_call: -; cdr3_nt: TGTGCCAGTAAAATCCGGAAGGACGCAACTAATGAAAAACTGTTTTTT; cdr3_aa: CASKIRKDATNEKLFF
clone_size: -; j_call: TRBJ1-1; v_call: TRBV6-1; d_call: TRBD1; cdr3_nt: TGTGCCAGCACTCGGACAGGGGTGATGAACACTGAAGCTTTCTTT; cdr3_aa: CASTRTGVMNTEAFF
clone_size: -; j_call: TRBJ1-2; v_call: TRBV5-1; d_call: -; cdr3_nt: TGCGCCAGCAGCTTGGAAGCCGGGCCTAACTATGGCTACACCTTC; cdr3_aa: CASSLEAGPNYGYTF
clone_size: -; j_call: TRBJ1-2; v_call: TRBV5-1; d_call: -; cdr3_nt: TGCGCCAGCAGCCCGAAGCCGGTCGACTCTAACTATGGCTACACCTTC; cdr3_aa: CASSPKPVDSNYGYTF
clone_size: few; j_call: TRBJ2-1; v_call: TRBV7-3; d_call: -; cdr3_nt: TGTGCCAGCAGCCCCACCGTAGTAGGCAATGAGCAGTTCTTC; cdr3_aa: CASSPTVVGNEQFF
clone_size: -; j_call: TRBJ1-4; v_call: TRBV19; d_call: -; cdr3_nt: TGTGCCAGTAGTCTTCCAGGGGCGGTTGCAACTAATGAAAAACTGTTTTTT; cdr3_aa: CASSLPGAVATNEKLFF
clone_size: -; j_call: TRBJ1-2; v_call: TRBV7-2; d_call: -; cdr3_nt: TGTGCCAGCAGCAACCAGGACGGCCCCTATGGCTACACCTTC; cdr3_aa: CASSNQDGPYGYTF
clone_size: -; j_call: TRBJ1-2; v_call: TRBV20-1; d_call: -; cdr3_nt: TGCAGTGCTGGGGACTTACAGCGCACCTTC; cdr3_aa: CSAGDLQRTF
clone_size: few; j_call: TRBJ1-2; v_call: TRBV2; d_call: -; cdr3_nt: TGTGCCGTTGAGGAAGGGTATGGCTACACCTTC; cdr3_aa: CAVEEGYGYTF
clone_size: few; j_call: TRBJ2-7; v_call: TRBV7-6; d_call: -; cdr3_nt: TGTGCCAGCAGACAGACTGGAAGCTCCTACGAGCAGTACTTC; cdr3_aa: CASRQTGSSYEQYF
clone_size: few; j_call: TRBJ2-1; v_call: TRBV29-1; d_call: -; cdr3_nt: TGCAGCGTTGGGGGGCACGGGTCCTACAATGAGCAGTTCTTC; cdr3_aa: CSVGGHGSYNEQFF
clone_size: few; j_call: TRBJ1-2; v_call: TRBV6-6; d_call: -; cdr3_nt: TGTGCCAGCAGCCAGGAGGGGGGTGGCTACACCTTC; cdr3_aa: CASSQEGGGYTF
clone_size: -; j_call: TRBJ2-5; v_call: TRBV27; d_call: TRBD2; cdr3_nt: TGTGCCAGCAGACTAGCGGGAGGGTACCAAGAGACCCAGTACTTC; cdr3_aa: CASRLAGGYQETQYF
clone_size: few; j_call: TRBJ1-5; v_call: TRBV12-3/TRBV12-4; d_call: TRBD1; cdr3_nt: TGTGCCAGCAGACCTGACAGGGACCGTAGCAATCAGCCCCAGCATTTT; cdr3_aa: CASRPDRDRSNQPQHF
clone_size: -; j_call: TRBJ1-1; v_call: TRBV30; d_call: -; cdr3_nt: TGTGCCTGGAGTGGAGGGGCCGTTATGAACACTGAAGCTTTCTTT; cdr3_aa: CAWSGGAVMNTEAFF
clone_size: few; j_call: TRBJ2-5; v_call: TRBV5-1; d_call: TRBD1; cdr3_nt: TGCGCCAGCACCTATAGACAGGGACACCAAGAGACCCAGTACTTC; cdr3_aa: CASTYRQGHQETQYF
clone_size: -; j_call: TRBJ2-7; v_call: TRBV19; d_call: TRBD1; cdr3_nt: TGTGCCAGCGGGACAGACACTCTCTACGAGCAGTACTTC; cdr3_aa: CASGTDTLYEQYF